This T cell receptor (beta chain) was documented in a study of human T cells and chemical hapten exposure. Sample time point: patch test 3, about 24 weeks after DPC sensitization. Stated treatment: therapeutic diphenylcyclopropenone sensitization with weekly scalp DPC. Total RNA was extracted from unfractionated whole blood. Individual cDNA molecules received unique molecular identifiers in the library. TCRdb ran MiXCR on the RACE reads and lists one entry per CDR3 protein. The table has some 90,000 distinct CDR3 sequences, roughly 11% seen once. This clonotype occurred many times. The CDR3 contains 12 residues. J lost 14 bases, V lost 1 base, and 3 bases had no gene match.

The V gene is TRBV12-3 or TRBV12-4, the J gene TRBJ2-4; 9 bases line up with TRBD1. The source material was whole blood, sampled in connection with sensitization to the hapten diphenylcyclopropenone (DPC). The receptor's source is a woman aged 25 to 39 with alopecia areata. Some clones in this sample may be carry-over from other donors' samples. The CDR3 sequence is CASSLGDRAKYF. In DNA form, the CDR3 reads TGTGCCAGCAGTTTAGGGGACAGGGCTAAGTACTTC.